Sequencing of this TCR beta chain was carried out in a study of low-dose radiotherapy and immunotherapy resistance in tumors. About the study: Cohort 1 was given 0.5 Gy fractions every 2 weeks, 6.5 Gy in total. It was every two weeks, one day before radiation and immunotherapy, that intravenous cyclophosphamide 200 mg/m2 was given.

Nivolumab, ipilimumab, aspirin, low-dose cyclophosphamide and low-dose radiotherapy were all administered to the donors. Germline V gene data show CDR1 as MDHEN and CDR2 as SYDVKM. CDR3 length: 15 residues. V shed 1 base and J shed 3 bases, with 9 bases lying between them. Gene-specific TRAV and TRBV primers were used for first-strand cDNA, covering alpha and beta chains. TCRs were amplified for roughly 20 PCR cycles with a constant-region primer and V-primer adapter. The authors amplified isolated mRNA by in vitro transcription. One entry per CDR3 protein results from TCRdb running MiXCR on the reads. The sample includes about 12,000 distinct CDR3 sequences, roughly 80% seen only once; the top ten take around 3.5%.

The rearrangement uses TRBV28 and TRBJ1-4, with D perhaps matching TRBD1 (5 bases). This receptor was taken from a human donor with advanced metastatic prostate, ovarian, gallbladder or colorectal cancer (not recorded which). This table probably holds off-target reads from a library built for another chain. DNA of the CDR3: TGTGCCAGCAGTTTATCTCGGGGACCTAATGAAAAACTGTTTTTT. Protein sequence: CASSLSRGPNEKLFF.